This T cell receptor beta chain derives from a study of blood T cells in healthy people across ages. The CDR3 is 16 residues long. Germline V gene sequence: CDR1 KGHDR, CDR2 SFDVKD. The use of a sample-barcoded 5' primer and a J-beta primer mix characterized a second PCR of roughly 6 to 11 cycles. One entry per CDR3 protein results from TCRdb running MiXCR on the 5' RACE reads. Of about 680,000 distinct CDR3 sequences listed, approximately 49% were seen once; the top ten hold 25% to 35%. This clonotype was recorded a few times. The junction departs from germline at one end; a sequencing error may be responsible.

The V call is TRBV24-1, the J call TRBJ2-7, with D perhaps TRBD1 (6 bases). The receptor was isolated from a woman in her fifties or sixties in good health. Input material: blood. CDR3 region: CATSDSRTANLYEQYF. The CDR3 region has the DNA TGTGCCACTAGTGATTCGAGGACAGCCAACTTGTACGAGCAGTACTTC.